The rows below give T cell receptor beta chains drawn from one sample of a study of blood T cells in healthy people across ages. TCRdb independently ran MiXCR on the 5' RACE reads; one entry per CDR3 protein. The table shows more than 700,000 distinct CDR3 sequences, with 35% to 50% occurring only once. Sequencing input: blood. The receptors were sampled from a man at least 80 years old in good health. Both conserved end residues are part of each CDR3. A D gene is named only where the DNA matches it firmly. Where a row states a size, it is once, few, many or the class of an expanded clone; other rows omit it.

V: TRBV5-1; J: TRBJ1-5; length: 14; size: many; D: -; CDR3: CASSLEAGDQPQHF; DNA: TGCGCCAGCAGCTTGGAGGCAGGGGATCAGCCCCAGCATTTT
V: TRBV5-1; J: TRBJ2-3; length: 15; size: few; D: -; CDR3: CASSAIWGNTDTQYF; DNA: TGCGCCAGCAGCGCGATCTGGGGAAACACAGATACGCAGTATTTT
V: TRBV5-1; J: TRBJ2-7; length: 16; size: few; D: TRBD2; CDR3: CASSMISGRAAYEQYF; DNA: TGCGCCAGCAGCATGATTAGCGGGAGGGCAGCCTACGAGCAGTACTTC
V: TRBV7-6; J: TRBJ2-7; length: 13; size: -; D: TRBD2; CDR3: CASSVGLAREQYF; DNA: TGTGCCAGCAGCGTGGGACTAGCGAGGGAGCAGTACTTC
V: TRBV27; J: TRBJ1-2; length: 13; size: -; D: -; CDR3: CASIGPSSYGYTF; DNA: TGTGCCAGCATCGGGCCCTCAAGCTATGGCTACACCTTC
V: TRBV29-1; J: TRBJ2-1; length: 12; size: many; D: -; CDR3: CSVEKGGPEQFF; DNA: TGCAGCGTTGAGAAGGGGGGGCCTGAGCAGTTCTTC
V: TRBV11-3; J: TRBJ2-3; length: 14; size: -; D: -; CDR3: CASSPNRAADTQYF; DNA: TGTGCCAGCAGCCCAAACAGGGCGGCAGATACGCAGTATTTT
V: TRBV20-1; J: TRBJ2-1; length: 11; size: few; D: TRBD2; CDR3: CSAPLARGEFF; DNA: TGCAGTGCGCCACTAGCGAGAGGGGAGTTCTTC
V: TRBV6-5; J: TRBJ2-5; length: 13; size: -; D: -; CDR3: CASSAGRGETQYF; DNA: TGTGCCAGCAGTGCGGGCCGAGGGGAGACCCAGTACTTC
V: TRBV7-9; J: TRBJ2-1; length: 11; size: few; D: -; CDR3: CASSYAGEQFF; DNA: TGTGCCAGCAGCTACGCCGGTGAGCAGTTCTTC
V: TRBV5-1; J: TRBJ2-7; length: 15; size: -; D: TRBD1; CDR3: CASSAVQGASYEQYF; DNA: TGCGCCAGCAGCGCCGTACAGGGGGCCTCCTACGAGCAGTACTTC
V: TRBV5-1; J: TRBJ2-3; length: 17; size: -; D: TRBD2; CDR3: CASSLVASGTFTDTQYF; DNA: TGCGCCAGCAGCTTGGTAGCTAGCGGGACCTTCACAGATACGCAGTATTTT
V: TRBV12-3/TRBV12-4; J: TRBJ2-1; length: 14; size: many; D: -; CDR3: CASSPTSSYNEQFF; DNA: TGTGCCAGCAGTCCAACCAGCTCCTACAATGAGCAGTTCTTC
V: TRBV7-8; J: TRBJ2-1; length: 16; size: -; D: TRBD2; CDR3: CASSSSSGRVGDEQFF; DNA: TGTGCCAGCAGCAGCTCCAGCGGGAGGGTAGGGGATGAGCAGTTCTTC
V: TRBV5-8; J: TRBJ2-1; length: 15; size: -; D: -; CDR3: CASSRQTEPYDEQFF; DNA: TGTGCCAGCAGCAGACAAACGGAGCCATACGATGAGCAGTTCTTC
V: TRBV2; J: TRBJ2-6; length: 14; size: -; D: -; CDR3: CASKDSAGANVLTF; DNA: TGTGCCAGCAAGGACAGTGCTGGGGCCAACGTCCTGACTTTC
V: TRBV5-1; J: TRBJ1-4; length: 15; size: -; D: TRBD1; CDR3: CASRPDRGRDEKLFF; DNA: TGCGCCAGCAGGCCCGACAGGGGGCGGGATGAAAAACTGTTTTTT
V: TRBV5-1; J: TRBJ2-7; length: 14; size: -; D: -; CDR3: CASSPLTAMSEQYF; DNA: TGCGCCAGCAGCCCCTTGACAGCTATGAGCGAGCAGTACTTC
V: TRBV5-1; J: TRBJ2-3; length: 17; size: -; D: TRBD1; CDR3: CASKGLLGDRERDTQYF; DNA: TGCGCCAGCAAGGGTCTACTAGGGGACAGGGAGAGGGATACGCAGTATTTT
V: TRBV12-3/TRBV12-4; J: TRBJ2-1; length: 16; size: -; D: TRBD2; CDR3: CASSFILREGAETQFF; DNA: TGTGCCAGCAGTTTTATCCTGCGGGAGGGAGCGGAGACCCAGTTCTTC
V: TRBV11-2; J: TRBJ2-2; length: 18; size: -; D: TRBD2; CDR3: CASSLWASGTANTGELFF; DNA: TGTGCCAGCAGCTTGTGGGCTAGCGGAACCGCGAACACCGGGGAGCTGTTTTTT
V: TRBV4-3; J: TRBJ2-7; length: 17; size: few; D: TRBD2; CDR3: CASSQEAGLAGSYEQYF; DNA: TGCGCCAGCAGCCAAGAGGCAGGACTAGCGGGCTCCTACGAGCAGTACTTC
V: TRBV7-9; J: TRBJ1-2; length: 18; size: -; D: -; CDR3: CASSPNLLDCTENYGYTF; DNA: TGTGCCAGCAGCCCGAATCTTCTTGATTGTACGGAGAACTATGGCTACACCTTC
V: TRBV7-2; J: TRBJ2-7; length: 13; size: -; D: -; CDR3: CASSLRAGYEQYF; DNA: TGTGCCAGCAGCTTACGCGCTGGCTACGAGCAGTACTTC
V: TRBV24-1; J: TRBJ2-7; length: 14; size: few; D: TRBD1; CDR3: CATSDAGTAYEQYF; DNA: TGTGCCACCAGTGATGCCGGGACAGCCTACGAGCAGTACTTC
V: TRBV20-1; J: TRBJ2-7; length: 15; size: -; D: TRBD1; CDR3: CSSGPPGQGVGEQYF; DNA: TGCAGTTCAGGCCCCCCGGGACAGGGGGTTGGGGAGCAGTACTTC
V: TRBV20-1; J: TRBJ2-5; length: 16; size: -; D: TRBD2; CDR3: CSARDDPTSGGETQYF; DNA: TGCAGTGCTAGAGATGACCCGACTAGCGGCGGGGAGACCCAGTACTTC
V: TRBV10-3; J: TRBJ2-3; length: 16; size: few; D: TRBD2; CDR3: CAISDPGRGGADTQYF; DNA: TGTGCCATCAGTGACCCAGGCCGCGGGGGGGCAGATACGCAGTATTTT
V: TRBV12-3/TRBV12-4; J: TRBJ2-1; length: 12; size: -; D: -; CDR3: CASSFPHSTQFF; DNA: TGTGCCAGCAGTTTTCCCCACTCAACGCAGTTCTTC
V: TRBV30; J: TRBJ2-1; length: 15; size: -; D: -; CDR3: CACPSGPGVESEQFF; DNA: TGTGCCTGTCCCTCGGGACCCGGAGTCGAGAGTGAGCAGTTCTTC
V: TRBV6-2/TRBV6-3; J: TRBJ2-1; length: 13; size: -; D: -; CDR3: CVARDEFDNEQFF; DNA: TGTGTCGCGCGGGACGAGTTCGACAATGAGCAGTTCTTC